Listed below are T cell receptor beta chains from one sample, sequenced in a study of shared clonotypes between healthy human individuals. Measured with immunoSEQ multiplex PCR; TCRdb has only the in-frame clones, and not every one. Found here are 2 million to 3 million clones, more than 85% of them singletons; the top ten hold 0.36%. The sequencing input was naive CD4+ T cells from PBMCs. The source of these receptors is a man younger than 35 in good health. Some clones in this sample may be carry-over from other donors' samples. The CDR3 runs from the conserved cysteine through the conserved F or W. The order of the fields is V gene, J gene, clone size, D gene, CDR3 DNA, CDR3 protein. The D gene is left open where the match is weak. Size is omitted from some rows. Given values are once, few, many or a class for expanded clones.

>TRBV7-7|TRBJ1-3|NA|TRBD1
TGTGCCAGCAGCCCTCACCAGGGGGGCGCGGCTGGAAACACCATATATTTT
CASSPHQGGAAGNTIYF
>TRBV28|TRBJ2-4|once|NA
TGTGCCAGCAGCGGACAGAAGCTAGCCAAAAACATTCAGTACTTC
CASSGQKLAKNIQYF
>TRBV6-6|TRBJ1-1|NA|TRBD1
TGTGCCAGCCGGACAGGGTTGAACACTGAAGCTTTCTTT
CASRTGLNTEAFF
>TRBV19|TRBJ2-5|NA|NA
TGTGCCAGTAGCCAGGGAGGCGGCGAGACCCAGTACTTC
CASSQGGGETQYF
>TRBV5-1|TRBJ2-7|NA|TRBD2
TGCGCCAGCAGCCCTGGACTAGCCGGCTACGAGCAGTACTTC
CASSPGLAGYEQYF
>TRBV6-5|TRBJ2-2|NA|NA
TGTGCCAGCAGGGACCGCCCGACGGGCGGGGAGCTGTTTTTT
CASRDRPTGGELFF
>TRBV7-2|TRBJ1-5|NA|TRBD1
TGTGCCAGCAGCTTAAGCCGGGACAGCCCCCAGCCCCAGCATTTT
CASSLSRDSPQPQHF
>TRBV2|TRBJ2-2|few|TRBD2
TGTGCCAGCAGTGGGACTAGCGGGATCGCCGGGGAGCTGTTTTTT
CASSGTSGIAGELFF
>TRBV10-3|TRBJ2-7|NA|NA
TGTGCCATCAGTGAGTCGAGTTCTGATGACGAGCAGTACTTC
CAISESSSDDEQYF
>TRBV7-3|TRBJ1-1|NA|NA
TGTGCCAGCAGCTCTACTGGGGGCGCCGGAACTGAAGCTTTCTTT
CASSSTGGAGTEAFF
>TRBV28|TRBJ2-6|NA|NA
TGTGCCAGCAGTGCGGGAGGGGCCAACGTCCTGACTTTC
CASSAGGANVLTF
>TRBV11-2|TRBJ2-5|NA|NA
TGTGCCAGCAGAGAACCAATGCAAGAGACCCAGTACTTC
CASREPMQETQYF
>TRBV5-4|TRBJ2-1|NA|NA
TGTGCCAGCAGCTTGGAACAGCCAATCAGCTCCTACAATGAGCAGTTCTTC
CASSLEQPISSYNEQFF
>TRBV19|TRBJ2-5|once|NA
TGTGCCAGTAAAGAGGGGGACAAAAAAGAGACCCAGTACTTC
CASKEGDKKETQYF
>TRBV5-4|TRBJ1-2|NA|NA
TGTGCCAGCAGCTTGTTCTCCGGCCCGGTGGATGGCTACACCTTC
CASSLFSGPVDGYTF
>TRBV29-1|TRBJ1-2|NA|NA
TGCAGCGTTGCAGGGGCGTTAAACTATGGCTACACCTTC
CSVAGALNYGYTF
>TRBV6-1|TRBJ1-2|NA|NA
TGTGCCAGCAGTGAAGCGCACGGAGGCACCCTAACTTATGGCTACACCTTC
CASSEAHGGTLTYGYTF
>TRBV5-6|TRBJ2-2|NA|NA
TGTGCCAGCTCCGGGGGGCTAAACGCCGGGGAGCTGTTTTTT
CASSGGLNAGELFF
>TRBV19|TRBJ2-5|NA|NA
TGTGCCAGTAGTACGACCGGAACGAAACAAGAGACCCAGTACTTC
CASSTTGTKQETQYF
>TRBV23-1|TRBJ2-1|once|TRBD1
TGCGCCACGAGACAGGGGAATGAGCAGTTCTTC
CATRQGNEQFF
>TRBV4-2|TRBJ1-1|NA|NA
TGTGCCAGCTCGCCCCCCCCCGGAGGGGGTAGGACTGAAGCTTTCTTT
CASSPPPGGGRTEAFF
>TRBV7-6|TRBJ2-2|NA|NA
TGTGCCAGCAGCCCCGCGATAAGGGGGGAGCTGTTTTTT
CASSPAIRGELFF
>TRBV30|TRBJ2-1|NA|TRBD2
TGTGCCTGGGACCCTAGCGGGATAGGCAATGAGCAGTTCTTC
CAWDPSGIGNEQFF
>TRBV5-1|TRBJ1-3|once|TRBD1
TGCGCCAGCACCATCCTCCCGGGACAGGCATCTGGAAACACCATATATTTT
CASTILPGQASGNTIYF
>TRBV9|TRBJ2-7|NA|TRBD2
TGTGCCAGCAGCGGACTAGCGAACTCCTACGAGCAGTACTTC
CASSGLANSYEQYF
>TRBV18|TRBJ1-1|NA|NA
TGTGCCAGCTCACCTTCCCGGGACATGGAAGCTTTCTTT
CASSPSRDMEAFF
>TRBV28|TRBJ2-3|NA|TRBD2
TGTGCCAGCAGTCCCCGCGAGCGGGAAAGCACAGATACGCAGTATTTT
CASSPRERESTDTQYF
>TRBV4-2|TRBJ2-6|NA|NA
TGTGCCAGCAGCCTCTCGGGAGCTGGGGCCAACGTCCTGACTTTC
CASSLSGAGANVLTF
>TRBV5-5|TRBJ2-5|NA|NA
TGTGCCAGCAGCTTGTCTTCAGGTGTACAAGAGACCCAGTACTTC
CASSLSSGVQETQYF
>TRBV28|TRBJ1-4|NA|NA
TGTGCCAGCAGTTTATGGACAAATCCAACTAATGAAAAACTGTTTTTT
CASSLWTNPTNEKLFF
>TRBV6-4|TRBJ1-1|NA|NA
TGTGCCAGCAGTGCCACAGGGAGGAACACTGAAGCTTTCTTT
CASSATGRNTEAFF
>TRBV6-5|TRBJ2-7|NA|TRBD1
TGTGCCAGCAGTTATGCAGGACAGGGTACCCGCGAGCAGTACTTC
CASSYAGQGTREQYF
>TRBV4-1|TRBJ2-5|NA|NA
TGCGCCAGCAGCCAAGCGGTGCAAGAGACCCAGTACTTC
CASSQAVQETQYF